A single sample gave rise to the 14 T cell receptor beta chains below, sequenced in a study of cytomegalovirus exposure and HLA in healthy donors (dated by TCRdb to the late 2010s). The protocol used for the library was the immunoSEQ multiplex PCR assay. For the multiplex PCR, a mixture combining 60 forward primers for TCR Vbeta segments and 13 reverse primers for TCR Jbeta segments was used. The immuneACCESS repertoire file appears here via TCRdb, limited to in-frame rearrangements. These files lack a portion of the clones; in checked studies, under half of the deficit traces to unresolved V genes, and the cause of the others is not known. For this sample the table gives 130,000 or so clones, of which about four fifths were detected only once. The top ten constitute roughly 3.4% of the sample. Material for sequencing was PBMCs. The receptors come from a man aged 18 to 29 in good health and CMV-seropositive.

This clone came up a few times. The chain carries TRBV27 and TRBJ2-5, with D possibly being TRBD2 (5 bases). The end of the DNA is better explained by TRBJ2-7, so the J call may be wrong. This CDR3 has 13 amino acids. Germline V gene data show CDR1 as MNHEY and CDR2 as SMNVEV (reference sequence). The CDR3 loop is CASTSSGMTEQYF. Written as DNA, the CDR3 is TGTGCCAGCACGTCTTCGGGGATGACCGAGCAGTACTTC.

The chain links TRBV28 to TRBJ2-7; D might be TRBD2 (6 bases). The CDR3 consists of 16 residues. V was clipped by 6 bases and J by 6 bases, with 24 bases between them. From germline, CDR1 is MDHEN and CDR2 SYDVKM. The CDR3: CASSSSIGPLALEQYF. The CDR3 DNA follows: TGTGCCAGCAGCTCATCAATAGGGCCACTAGCTCTCGAGCAGTACTTC.

The rearrangement joins TRBV28 to TRBJ1-3; TRBD1 matches at 9 bases. CDR1 is MDHEN and CDR2 is SYDVKM in the germline V gene. V lost 4 bases to trimming and J lost 0 bases; unmatched junction nucleotides: 10. CDR3 length equals 18 residues. CDR3 amino acids: CASSSRTGESSSGNTIYF. The CDR3 DNA reads as TGTGCCAGCAGTTCGAGGACAGGGGAAAGTAGCTCTGGAAACACCATATATTTT.

The chain employs TRBV11-2 and TRBJ2-5, with 10 bases aligning to TRBD2. This CDR3 contains 17 residues. Unmatched junction bases numbered 8, after V lost 4 bases and J lost 0 bases. From germline, CDR1 is SGHAT and CDR2 FQNNGV. The CDR3 region is CASSSPVLAGYQETQYF. CDR3 in DNA: TGTGCCAGCAGCTCCCCCGTACTAGCGGGGTACCAAGAGACCCAGTACTTC.

The chain links TRBV5-1 to TRBJ2-7; TRBD2 agrees at 9 bases. The CDR3 sequence is 16 residues long. J was trimmed by 5 bases and V by 4 bases; bases with no gene match: 13. CDR1 and CDR2 from the germline V gene are SGHRS and YFSETQ. Written as DNA, the CDR3 is TGCGCCAGCAGCCCGGAACTGGCTAGCGGGGACCACGAGCAGTACTTC. This gives the protein CASSPELASGDHEQYF.

V and J are TRBV5-4 and TRBJ2-1, with 8 bases that match TRBD1. Germline V CDR1 and CDR2: SGHNT, YYREEE (reference sequence). This CDR3 is built from 13 residues. Trimming removed 7 bases from V and 15 bases from J; junction bases left unmatched: 15. In nucleotides, the CDR3 is TGTGCCAGCCGTGACAGGGGAGGTGAACTTCGGTTCTTC. Encoded protein: CASRDRGGELRFF.

This clone was observed a few times. The chain recombines TRBV6-5 with TRBJ2-1, with 8 bases lining up with TRBD1. Germline V gives CDR1 MNHEY, CDR2 SVGAGI. Germline trimming cut 6 bases from V and 2 bases from J; bases unmatched to any gene: 6. The CDR3 is 15 residues long. The CDR3 bases are TGTGCCAGCAGACCGGGACAGGACACCTACAATGAGCAGTTCTTC. It encodes CASRPGQDTYNEQFF.

The V and J genes are TRBV27 and TRBJ2-1, with D possibly being TRBD1 (6 bases). The length of the CDR3 is 16 residues. The V gene lost 4 bases and the J gene lost 0 bases, with 13 bases spanning the gap. Germline CDR1 reads MNHEY; CDR2 reads SMNVEV (reference sequence). The chain's CDR3 is CASSSRTASSYNEQFF. The CDR3 DNA reads TGTGCCAGCAGTTCTAGGACAGCGAGCTCCTACAATGAGCAGTTCTTC.

The chain employs TRBV5-1 and TRBJ2-7; 7 nucleotides match TRBD2. This CDR3 has 18 amino acids. The V segment lost 3 bases and the J segment 3 bases; nucleotides outside the gene matches: 18. Germline lookup yields CDR1 SGHRS and CDR2 YFSETQ. This CDR3 reads CASSWGMAGAPGGYEQYF. In DNA form, the CDR3 reads TGCGCCAGCAGCTGGGGGATGGCGGGAGCTCCTGGAGGCTACGAGCAGTACTTC. Variable domain in full (rest from reference TRBV5-1 and TRBJ2-7): KAGVTQTPRYLIKTRGQQVTLSCSPISGHRSVSWYQQTPGQGLQFLFEYFSETQRNKGNFPGRFSGRQFSNSRSEMNVSTLELGDSALYLCASSWGMAGAPGGYEQYFGPGTRLTVT.

The chain recombines TRBV28 with TRBJ1-2, with D perhaps matching TRBD1 (6 bases). V was trimmed by 4 bases and J by 0 bases, leaving 12 bases between them. The CDR3 runs 15 residues. The germline gives CDR1 MDHEN, CDR2 SYDVKM. CDR3: CASSSSGVTNYGYTF. CDR3 nucleotide sequence: TGTGCCAGCAGTTCATCAGGGGTTACTAACTATGGCTACACCTTC.

This clone was picked up a small number of times. V usage is TRBV10-1 and J usage is TRBJ2-1; 7 nucleotides match TRBD2. Germline lookup yields CDR1 WNHNN and CDR2 SYGVQD (reference sequence). CDR3 length: 16 amino acids. V dropped 0 bases and J dropped 2; count of bases not matched to a gene: 4. The CDR3 bases are TGCGCCAGCAGTGAGTCTGGGGGACTACCCTACAATGAGCAGTTCTTC. The encoded protein is CASSESGGLPYNEQFF.

The rearrangement uses TRBV18 and TRBJ1-3, with TRBD1 as a possible D gene (6 bases). The germline CDR1 and CDR2 sequences are KGHSH and LQKENI. The CDR3 sequence is 15 residues long. Between the trimmed V and J ends, which lost 5 bases and 0 bases, there was a span of 11 bases. CDR3 protein: CASSSSGASGNTIYF. The DNA for the CDR3 is TGTGCCAGCTCATCTTCAGGGGCCTCTGGAAACACCATATATTTT.

V usage is TRBV6-5 and J usage is TRBJ2-5; possible D gene TRBD2, 6 bases. This CDR3 contains 15 residues. Germline lookup yields CDR1 MNHEY and CDR2 SVGAGI. With 5 bases removed from V and 4 bases from J, the gap between germline ends came to 17 bases. The CDR3 nucleotides read TGTGCCAGCAGTATATCCGTCGGGGGATTAGAGACCCAGTACTTC. Its translation is CASSISVGGLETQYF.

Worth noting for this clone: Distinct nucleotide sequences in the sample also encode this CDR3. CDR3 residues: CASSPGQRLGYTF. DNA for the CDR3: TGTGCCAGCAGCCCGGGACAGCGTCTAGGCTACACCTTC. The chain links TRBV7-3 to TRBJ1-2; 7 nucleotides agree with TRBD1. Unmatched junction bases numbered 8, after V lost 5 bases and J lost 8 bases. CDR3 length: 13 amino acids. CDR1 is SGHTA and CDR2 is FQGTGA in the germline V gene.